The rows below give T cell receptor beta chains drawn from one sample of a study of T cell repertoires in cytomegalovirus infection. In TCRdb, the reads were re-called with MiXCR into one record per CDR3 protein. Here the sample spans 570,000 or so distinct CDR3 sequences, around 40% being singletons. These TCRs' antigens remain unknown. The material sequenced was cultured PBMCs, taken from culture after CMV antigen stimulation. These receptors were collected from a human donor in good health (CMV status not recorded). Some clones in this sample may be carry-over from other donors' samples. The CDR3 runs from the conserved cysteine through the conserved F or W. Each record gives: V gene, clone size, D gene, J gene, CDR3 protein, CDR3 DNA. The D gene is left open where the match is weak. Some rows have no size entry. The others give once, few or many, or a class for an expanded clone.

V: TRBV5-1; size: NA; D: TRBD1; J: TRBJ1-1; CDR3: CASLPGQGNTEAFF; DNA: TGCGCCAGCTTACCGGGACAGGGGAACACTGAAGCTTTCTTT
V: TRBV12-3/TRBV12-4; size: few; D: NA; J: TRBJ1-1; CDR3: CASSLSGGPEAFF; DNA: TGTGCCAGCAGTTTGTCCGGGGGCCCTGAAGCTTTCTTT
V: TRBV7-4; size: NA; D: TRBD2; J: TRBJ2-3; CDR3: CASSSTGAGGVSTQYF; DNA: TGTGCCAGCAGCTCAACCGGGGCGGGGGGTGTGTCTACGCAGTATTTT
V: TRBV6-2/TRBV6-3; size: few; D: TRBD2; J: TRBJ2-7; CDR3: CASSTSGYSYEQYF; DNA: TGTGCCAGCAGTACTAGCGGCTACTCCTACGAGCAGTACTTC
V: TRBV29-1; size: NA; D: NA; J: TRBJ1-2; CDR3: CSVRTVAYGYTF; DNA: TGCAGCGTTCGGACGGTGGCCTATGGCTACACCTTC
V: TRBV7-2; size: NA; D: NA; J: TRBJ1-6; CDR3: CASSSGAVSPLHF; DNA: TGTGCCAGCAGCTCCGGGGCGGTTTCACCCCTCCACTTT
V: TRBV7-2; size: NA; D: NA; J: TRBJ1-1; CDR3: CASSLLPGWANTEAFF; DNA: TGTGCCAGCAGCTTACTCCCGGGCTGGGCGAACACTGAAGCTTTCTTT
V: TRBV7-2; size: few; D: TRBD2; J: TRBJ2-7; CDR3: CASSFSGLYPYEQYF; DNA: TGTGCCAGCAGCTTTAGCGGGCTGTACCCCTACGAGCAGTACTTC
V: TRBV7-2; size: NA; D: NA; J: TRBJ2-1; CDR3: CASSAPRDEQFF; DNA: TGTGCCAGCAGCGCCCCACGCGATGAGCAGTTCTTC
V: TRBV3-1; size: NA; D: TRBD2; J: TRBJ2-1; CDR3: CASKMRSVAGGLAVF; DNA: TGTGCCAGCAAGATGAGGAGCGTAGCGGGGGGGCTAGCCGTCTTC
V: TRBV28; size: NA; D: NA; J: TRBJ2-5; CDR3: CASQGGGETQYF; DNA: TGTGCCAGCCAAGGTGGGGGAGAGACCCAGTACTTC
V: TRBV19; size: NA; D: TRBD1; J: TRBJ1-6; CDR3: CASSIDRGNSPLHF; DNA: TGTGCCAGTAGTATCGACAGGGGGAATTCACCCCTCCACTTT
V: TRBV7-2; size: NA; D: TRBD2; J: TRBJ2-1; CDR3: CASSDPTLGRGPSSYNEQFF; DNA: TGTGCCAGCAGCGACCCCACTTTGGGGAGGGGTCCCAGCTCCTACAATGAGCAGTTCTTC
V: TRBV4-1; size: NA; D: NA; J: TRBJ1-6; CDR3: CASSQDARQRNSPLHF; DNA: TGCGCCAGCAGCCAAGACGCTCGACAGAGAAATTCACCCCTCCACTTT
V: TRBV19; size: NA; D: TRBD2; J: TRBJ2-3; CDR3: CATAASGRRDTQYF; DNA: TGTGCCACCGCGGCTAGCGGGAGGCGCGATACGCAGTATTTT
V: TRBV19; size: NA; D: NA; J: TRBJ2-2; CDR3: CASSITSETNTGELFF; DNA: TGTGCCAGTAGTATCACGAGCGAAACGAACACCGGGGAGCTGTTTTTT
V: TRBV12-3/TRBV12-4; size: NA; D: NA; J: TRBJ2-5; CDR3: CASKLIRGAPCSF; DNA: TGTGCCAGCAAACTCATCCGAGGCGCCCCTTGTAGCTTC
V: TRBV7-2; size: many; D: NA; J: TRBJ2-1; CDR3: CASSYDPGAYNEQFF; DNA: TGTGCCAGCAGCTACGACCCGGGAGCTTACAATGAGCAGTTCTTC
V: TRBV6-7; size: NA; D: NA; J: TRBJ1-1; CDR3: CASSYSKSPTPEAFF; DNA: TGTGCCAGCAGTTACTCGAAATCCCCTACCCCTGAAGCTTTCTTT
V: TRBV11-2; size: few; D: NA; J: TRBJ1-1; CDR3: CASSLSSAMNTEAFF; DNA: TGTGCCAGCAGCTTATCTAGTGCGATGAACACTGAAGCTTTCTTT
V: TRBV6-1; size: NA; D: NA; J: TRBJ1-1; CDR3: CASKVPGHQEAFF; DNA: TGTGCCAGCAAAGTCCCGGGACACCAGGAAGCTTTCTTT
V: TRBV2; size: once; D: NA; J: TRBJ2-7; CDR3: CATSGDSTYEQYF; DNA: TGTGCCACTTCGGGGGACAGCACCTACGAGCAGTACTTC
V: TRBV7-2; size: few; D: NA; J: TRBJ1-6; CDR3: CASSSINSWHSPLHF; DNA: TGTGCCAGCAGCTCGATTAATTCCTGGCATTCACCCCTCCACTTT
V: TRBV7-6; size: NA; D: TRBD2; J: TRBJ2-1; CDR3: CASSLEAGGGNEQFF; DNA: TGTGCCAGCAGCTTAGAAGCGGGAGGCGGGAATGAGCAGTTCTTC
V: TRBV29-1; size: NA; D: NA; J: TRBJ2-7; CDR3: CSVEVGPLSEQYF; DNA: TGCAGCGTTGAAGTAGGGCCACTATCAGAGCAGTACTTC
V: TRBV5-1; size: NA; D: TRBD2; J: TRBJ2-1; CDR3: CASSPSGSLRGDNEQFF; DNA: TGCGCCAGCAGCCCTAGCGGGAGCCTCCGTGGGGACAATGAGCAGTTCTTC
V: TRBV7-9; size: NA; D: NA; J: TRBJ2-1; CDR3: CASSKSGLSYNEQFF; DNA: TGTGCCAGCAGCAAAAGCGGTCTGTCCTACAATGAGCAGTTCTTC
V: TRBV7-6; size: NA; D: NA; J: TRBJ2-7; CDR3: CASSLSRDWDYEQYF; DNA: TGTGCCAGCAGCTTGTCTCGAGACTGGGACTACGAGCAGTACTTC
V: TRBV28; size: NA; D: TRBD2; J: TRBJ2-1; CDR3: CASSLGGSPWGEQFF; DNA: TGTGCCAGCAGTTTGGGGGGGTCACCCTGGGGTGAGCAGTTCTTC
V: TRBV5-4; size: NA; D: NA; J: TRBJ1-1; CDR3: CASSGPSEAFF; DNA: TGTGCCAGCAGCGGCCCAAGTGAAGCTTTCTTT
V: TRBV7-9; size: NA; D: NA; J: TRBJ1-5; CDR3: CASSYAEGVGQPQHF; DNA: TGTGCCAGCAGCTACGCAGAGGGGGTCGGGCAGCCCCAGCATTTT
V: TRBV7-2; size: few; D: NA; J: TRBJ2-7; CDR3: CASSLARGFEQYF; DNA: TGTGCCAGCAGCTTAGCCAGAGGCTTCGAGCAGTACTTC
V: TRBV7-3; size: NA; D: NA; J: TRBJ1-1; CDR3: CASSLGQLEAFF; DNA: TGTGCCAGCAGCTTAGGACAGTTGGAAGCTTTCTTT
V: TRBV11-2; size: few; D: NA; J: TRBJ2-3; CDR3: CASSVRGSGGADTQYF; DNA: TGTGCCAGCAGCGTACGAGGTAGCGGCGGTGCAGATACGCAGTATTTT
V: TRBV7-8; size: NA; D: TRBD2; J: TRBJ2-7; CDR3: CASSLQASGRSSYEQYF; DNA: TGTGCCAGCAGCTTACAGGCTAGCGGGAGGAGCTCCTACGAGCAGTACTTC
V: TRBV6-6; size: NA; D: NA; J: TRBJ1-1; CDR3: CASSLDPGYVEAFF; DNA: TGTGCCAGCAGCCTTGACCCTGGATACGTTGAAGCTTTCTTT
V: TRBV4-2; size: many; D: TRBD2; J: TRBJ2-3; CDR3: CASSLIAGTTDTQYF; DNA: TGTGCCAGCAGCCTTATAGCGGGAACAACAGATACGCAGTATTTT
V: TRBV5-5; size: NA; D: NA; J: TRBJ2-6; CDR3: CASSLGQSSGANVLTF; DNA: TGTGCCAGCAGCTTGGGACAGAGCTCTGGGGCCAACGTCCTGACTTTC
V: TRBV28; size: NA; D: NA; J: TRBJ1-2; CDR3: CASTGRQVARGYTF; DNA: TGTGCCAGCACCGGTAGACAGGTGGCTCGCGGCTACACCTTC
V: TRBV6-1; size: once; D: NA; J: TRBJ2-7; CDR3: CASSETTGSSSYEQYF; DNA: TGTGCCAGCAGTGAAACTACAGGGTCAAGCTCCTACGAGCAGTACTTC
V: TRBV7-6; size: NA; D: TRBD2; J: TRBJ2-4; CDR3: CASSAPTGTSGPKRRDIQYF; DNA: TGTGCCAGCAGCGCTCCGACCGGGACTAGCGGGCCTAAACGAAGGGACATTCAGTACTTC
V: TRBV7-2; size: few; D: TRBD1; J: TRBJ1-2; CDR3: CASSFGGQLFGYTF; DNA: TGTGCCAGCAGCTTTGGGGGACAGCTTTTCGGCTACACCTTC
V: TRBV29-1; size: NA; D: TRBD2; J: TRBJ2-1; CDR3: CSVKRGIAGGRGDEQFF; DNA: TGCAGCGTGAAGAGGGGGATAGCGGGGGGCCGGGGGGATGAGCAGTTCTTC
V: TRBV5-4; size: NA; D: NA; J: TRBJ1-1; CDR3: CASMPQATRNTEAFF; DNA: TGTGCCAGCATGCCACAGGCAACGAGGAATACTGAAGCTTTCTTT
V: TRBV6-1; size: many; D: NA; J: TRBJ1-5; CDR3: CASSPYRASSNQPQHF; DNA: TGTGCCAGCAGCCCCTACAGGGCAAGTAGCAATCAGCCCCAGCATTTT
V: TRBV6-2/TRBV6-3; size: few; D: NA; J: TRBJ2-7; CDR3: CASTNGGASSYEQYF; DNA: TGTGCCAGCACCAACGGAGGGGCCAGCTCCTACGAGCAGTACTTC
V: TRBV19; size: NA; D: NA; J: TRBJ2-7; CDR3: CASSIGLGSEQYF; DNA: TGTGCCAGTAGTATCGGTTTGGGGAGCGAGCAGTACTTC
V: TRBV5-1; size: few; D: NA; J: TRBJ2-1; CDR3: CASSLEPLVNGNEQFF; DNA: TGCGCCAGCAGCTTGGAACCCCTAGTAAACGGGAATGAGCAGTTCTTC
V: TRBV12-3/TRBV12-4; size: few; D: NA; J: TRBJ2-7; CDR3: CASSFPPLSYEQYF; DNA: TGTGCCAGCAGTTTTCCACCCCTCTCCTACGAGCAGTACTTC
V: TRBV4-1; size: NA; D: TRBD2; J: TRBJ2-1; CDR3: CASSPAGGPLREQFF; DNA: TGCGCCAGCAGCCCAGCGGGGGGACCGCTTAGAGAGCAGTTCTTC
V: TRBV12-3/TRBV12-4; size: NA; D: TRBD2; J: TRBJ2-1; CDR3: CASSFTTGGPYNEQFF; DNA: TGTGCCAGCAGTTTCACGACGGGAGGGCCCTACAATGAGCAGTTCTTC
V: TRBV5-1; size: NA; D: TRBD1; J: TRBJ1-1; CDR3: CASSFGQGSNTEAFF; DNA: TGCGCCAGCAGCTTCGGACAGGGTTCGAACACTGAAGCTTTCTTT
V: TRBV5-1; size: NA; D: TRBD1; J: TRBJ2-7; CDR3: CASSQTGDLTYEQYF; DNA: TGCGCCAGCAGTCAAACAGGGGACCTAACCTACGAGCAGTACTTC
V: TRBV7-9; size: many; D: NA; J: TRBJ2-7; CDR3: CASSFGTYEQYF; DNA: TGTGCCAGCAGCTTTGGTACCTACGAGCAGTACTTC
V: TRBV7-2; size: few; D: NA; J: TRBJ1-2; CDR3: CASSPSGLLGYTF; DNA: TGTGCCAGCAGCCCCTCGGGACTCCTTGGCTACACCTTC